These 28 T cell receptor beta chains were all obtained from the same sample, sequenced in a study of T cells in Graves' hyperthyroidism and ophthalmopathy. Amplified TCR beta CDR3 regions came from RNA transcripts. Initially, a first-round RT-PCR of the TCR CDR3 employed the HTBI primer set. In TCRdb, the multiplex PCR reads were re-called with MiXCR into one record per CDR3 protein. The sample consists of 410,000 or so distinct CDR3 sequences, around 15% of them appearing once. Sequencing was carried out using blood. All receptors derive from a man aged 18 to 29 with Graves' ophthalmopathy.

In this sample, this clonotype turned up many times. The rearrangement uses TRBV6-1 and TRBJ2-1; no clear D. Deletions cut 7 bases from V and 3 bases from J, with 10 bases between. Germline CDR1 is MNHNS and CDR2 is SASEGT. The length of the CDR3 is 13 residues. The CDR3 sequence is CASTEFSYNEQFF. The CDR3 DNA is TGTGCCAGCACCGAGTTCAGCTACAATGAGCAGTTCTTC.

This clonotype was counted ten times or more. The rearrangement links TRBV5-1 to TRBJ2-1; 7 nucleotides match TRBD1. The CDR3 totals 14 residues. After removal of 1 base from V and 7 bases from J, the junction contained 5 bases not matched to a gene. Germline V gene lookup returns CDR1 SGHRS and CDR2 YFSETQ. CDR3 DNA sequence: TGCGCCAGCAGCTTGAAGGGGGCAGTAAATGAGCAGTTCTTC. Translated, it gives CASSLKGAVNEQFF.

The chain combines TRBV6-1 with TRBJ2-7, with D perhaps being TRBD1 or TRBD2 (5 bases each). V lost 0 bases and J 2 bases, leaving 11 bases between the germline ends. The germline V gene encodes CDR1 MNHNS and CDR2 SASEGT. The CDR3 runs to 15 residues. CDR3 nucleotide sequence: TGTGCCAGCAGTGAAGCACCGGGGCCAACCTACGAGCAGTACTTC. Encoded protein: CASSEAPGPTYEQYF.

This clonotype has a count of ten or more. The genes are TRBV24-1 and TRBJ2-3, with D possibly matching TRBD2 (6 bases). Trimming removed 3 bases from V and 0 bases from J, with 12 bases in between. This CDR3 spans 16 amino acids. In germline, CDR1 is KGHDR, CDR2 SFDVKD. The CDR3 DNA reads TGTGCCACCAGTGATCCCGGCGGGGATAGCACAGATACGCAGTATTTT. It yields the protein CATSDPGGDSTDTQYF.

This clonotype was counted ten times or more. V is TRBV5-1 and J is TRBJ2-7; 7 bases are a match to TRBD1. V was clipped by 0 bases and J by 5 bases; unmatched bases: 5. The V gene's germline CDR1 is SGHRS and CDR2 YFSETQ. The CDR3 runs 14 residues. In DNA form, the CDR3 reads TGCGCCAGCAGCTTGGGACAGGGCTCGGACGAGCAGTACTTC. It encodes CASSLGQGSDEQYF.

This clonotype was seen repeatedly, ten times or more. The CDR3 region has the DNA TGTGCCAGCAGTATCGGGGAGTCCTACGAGCAGTACTTC. Translated, it gives CASSIGESYEQYF. V and J are TRBV6-1 and TRBJ2-7, with D possibly being TRBD2 (5 bases). With 5 bases removed from V and 1 base from J, the gap between germline ends came to 9 bases. The CDR3 has 13 residues. The V gene's germline CDR1 is MNHNS and CDR2 SASEGT.

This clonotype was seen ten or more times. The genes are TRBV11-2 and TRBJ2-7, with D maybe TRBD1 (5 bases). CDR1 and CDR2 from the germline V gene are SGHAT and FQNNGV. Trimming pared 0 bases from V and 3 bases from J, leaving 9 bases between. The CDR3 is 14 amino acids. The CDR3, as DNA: TGTGCCAGCAGCTTAGATAGGGGTCTCTACGAGCAGTACTTC. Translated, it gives CASSLDRGLYEQYF.

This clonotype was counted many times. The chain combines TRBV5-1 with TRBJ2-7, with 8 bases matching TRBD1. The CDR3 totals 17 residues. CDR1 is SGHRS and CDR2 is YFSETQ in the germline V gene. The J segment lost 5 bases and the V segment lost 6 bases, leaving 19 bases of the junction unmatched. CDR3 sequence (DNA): TGCGCCAGCAAATTGGCCCAAACCGGGACAGGTTCCCACGAGCAGTACTTC. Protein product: CASKLAQTGTGSHEQYF.

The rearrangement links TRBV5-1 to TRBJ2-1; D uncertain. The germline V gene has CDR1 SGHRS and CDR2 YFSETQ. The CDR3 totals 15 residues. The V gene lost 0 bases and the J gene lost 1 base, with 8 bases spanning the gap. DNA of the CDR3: TGCGCCAGCAGCTTGGTGGACGGGTCCTACAATGAGCAGTTCTTC. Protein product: CASSLVDGSYNEQFF.

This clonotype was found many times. The CDR3 sequence: CASSLLGIPGTDTQYF. CDR3 bases: TGTGCCAGCAGCTTACTAGGAATCCCCGGCACAGATACGCAGTATTTT. The J gene is TRBJ2-3, the V gene TRBV7-8, with D unresolved. The V and J ends lost 2 bases and 1 base respectively, with 13 bases between them. The germline CDR1 and CDR2 sequences are SGHVS and FQNEAQ. The CDR3 consists of 16 residues.

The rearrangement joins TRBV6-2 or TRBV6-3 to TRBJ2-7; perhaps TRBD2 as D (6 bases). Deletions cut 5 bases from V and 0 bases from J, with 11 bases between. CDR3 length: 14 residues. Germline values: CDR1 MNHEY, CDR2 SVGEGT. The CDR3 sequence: CASSHPGGSYEQYF. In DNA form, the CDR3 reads TGTGCCAGCAGTCACCCCGGGGGCTCCTACGAGCAGTACTTC.

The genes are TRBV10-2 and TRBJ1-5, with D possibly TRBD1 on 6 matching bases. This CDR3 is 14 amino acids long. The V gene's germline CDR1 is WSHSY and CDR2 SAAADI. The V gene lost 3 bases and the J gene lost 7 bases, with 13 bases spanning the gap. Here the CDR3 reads CASSDGQMGQPQHF. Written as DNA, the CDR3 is TGCGCCAGCAGTGACGGACAGATGGGCCAGCCCCAGCATTTT.

The CDR3 protein is CASRGTSGLNEQFF. DNA of the CDR3: TGCGCCAGCCGCGGGACTAGCGGACTCAATGAGCAGTTCTTC. This rearrangement joins TRBV5-1 to TRBJ2-1; 11 bases align to TRBD2. Germline lookup yields CDR1 SGHRS and CDR2 YFSETQ. The CDR3 is made up of 14 amino acids. V was pared by 7 bases and J by 6 bases, with 6 bases of the junction left unmatched.

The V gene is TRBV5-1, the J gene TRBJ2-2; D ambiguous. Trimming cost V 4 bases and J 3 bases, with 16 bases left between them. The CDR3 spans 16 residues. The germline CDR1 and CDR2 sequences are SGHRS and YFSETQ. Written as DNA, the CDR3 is TGCGCCAGCAGCGTTCGGACGTCCCGAGACACCGGGGAGCTGTTTTTT. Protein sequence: CASSVRTSRDTGELFF.

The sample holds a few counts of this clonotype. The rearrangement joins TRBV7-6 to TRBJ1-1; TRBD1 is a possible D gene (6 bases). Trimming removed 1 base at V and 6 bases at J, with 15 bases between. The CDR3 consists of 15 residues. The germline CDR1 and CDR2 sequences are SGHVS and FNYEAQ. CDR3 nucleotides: TGTGCCAGCAGCTTAGGGGGGGGGGCGCCTTCTGAAGCTTTCTTT. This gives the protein CASSLGGGAPSEAFF.

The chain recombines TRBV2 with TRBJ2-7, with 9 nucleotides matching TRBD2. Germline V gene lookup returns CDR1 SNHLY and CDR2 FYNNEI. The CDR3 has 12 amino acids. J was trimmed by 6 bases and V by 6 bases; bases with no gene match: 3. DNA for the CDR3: TGTGCCAGCAGGGGACTAGCAGTCGAGCAGTACTTC. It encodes CASRGLAVEQYF.

In DNA form, the CDR3 reads TGTGCCAGCAGCCAAGTGGGGTTCCCCCCGAGTCCCTACGAGCAGTACTTC. The encoded protein is CASSQVGFPPSPYEQYF. The chain is built from TRBV3-1 and TRBJ2-7; no definite D call. Germline CDR1 LGHDT, CDR2 YNNKEL (reference sequence). The CDR3 spans 17 residues. The germline V and J ends were trimmed by 1 base and 2 bases, with 18 bases remaining between them.

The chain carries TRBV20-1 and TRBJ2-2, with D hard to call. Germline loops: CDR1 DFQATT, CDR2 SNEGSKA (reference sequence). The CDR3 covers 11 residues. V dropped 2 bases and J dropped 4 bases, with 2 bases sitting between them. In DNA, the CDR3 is TGCAGTGCTAGATCCACCGGGGAGCTGTTTTTT. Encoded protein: CSARSTGELFF.

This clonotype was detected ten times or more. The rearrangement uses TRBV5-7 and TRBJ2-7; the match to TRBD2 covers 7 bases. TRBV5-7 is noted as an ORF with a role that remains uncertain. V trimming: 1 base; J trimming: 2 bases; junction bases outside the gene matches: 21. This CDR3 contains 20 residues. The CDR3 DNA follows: TGTGCCAGCAGCTTGATTTGGTTCCGGGGGGAGACTACTAATCCCTACGAGCAGTACTTC. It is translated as CASSLIWFRGETTNPYEQYF.

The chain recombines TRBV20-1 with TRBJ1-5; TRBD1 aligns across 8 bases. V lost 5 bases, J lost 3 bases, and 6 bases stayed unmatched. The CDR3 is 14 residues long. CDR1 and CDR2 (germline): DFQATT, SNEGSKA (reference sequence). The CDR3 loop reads CSAGGQDLNQPQHF. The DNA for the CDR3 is TGCAGTGCTGGGGGACAGGACCTCAATCAGCCCCAGCATTTT.

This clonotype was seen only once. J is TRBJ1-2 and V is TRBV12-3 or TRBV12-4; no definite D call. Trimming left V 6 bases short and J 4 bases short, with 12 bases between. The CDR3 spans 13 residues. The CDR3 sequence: CASSERASYGYTF. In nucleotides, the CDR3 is TGTGCCAGCAGCGAGAGGGCTTCCTATGGCTACACCTTC.

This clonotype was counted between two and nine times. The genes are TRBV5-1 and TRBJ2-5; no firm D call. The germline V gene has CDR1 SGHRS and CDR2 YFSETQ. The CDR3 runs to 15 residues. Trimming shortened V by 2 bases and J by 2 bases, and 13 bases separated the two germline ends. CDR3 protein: CASSFSPVPQETQYF. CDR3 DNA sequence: TGCGCCAGCAGCTTCTCTCCGGTGCCTCAAGAGACCCAGTACTTC.

CDR3 coding DNA: TGTGCCAGCAGCGTACCCGGAGAGACCCAGTACTTC. This encodes CASSVPGETQYF. The gene calls are TRBV9 and TRBJ2-5; D is unclear. Germline CDR1 is SGDLS and CDR2 is YYNGEE. V shed 1 base and J shed 4 bases, with 5 bases lying between them. The CDR3 has 12 residues.

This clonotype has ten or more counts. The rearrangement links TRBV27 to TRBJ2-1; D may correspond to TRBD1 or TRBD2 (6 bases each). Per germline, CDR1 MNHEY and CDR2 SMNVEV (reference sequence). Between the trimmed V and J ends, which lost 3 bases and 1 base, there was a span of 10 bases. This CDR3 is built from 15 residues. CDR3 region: CASSFWGASYNEQFF. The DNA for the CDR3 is TGTGCCAGCAGTTTTTGGGGGGCATCCTACAATGAGCAGTTCTTC.

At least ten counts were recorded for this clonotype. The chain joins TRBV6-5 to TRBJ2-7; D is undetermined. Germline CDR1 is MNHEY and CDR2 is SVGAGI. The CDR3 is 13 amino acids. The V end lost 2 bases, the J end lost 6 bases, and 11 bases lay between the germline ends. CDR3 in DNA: TGTGCCAGCAGTTACGGTAGTGGTGGCGAGCAGTACTTC. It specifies CASSYGSGGEQYF.

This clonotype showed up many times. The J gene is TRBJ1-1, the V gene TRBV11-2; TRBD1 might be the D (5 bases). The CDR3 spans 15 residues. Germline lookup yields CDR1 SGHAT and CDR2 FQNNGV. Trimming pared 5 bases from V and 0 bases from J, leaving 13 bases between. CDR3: CASSTSRDLNTEAFF. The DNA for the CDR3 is TGTGCCAGCAGCACTTCCAGGGACCTGAACACTGAAGCTTTCTTT. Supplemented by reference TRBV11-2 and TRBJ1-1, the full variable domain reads EAGVAQSPRYKIIEKRQSVAFWCNPISGHATLYWYQQILGQGPKLLIQFQNNGVVDDSQLPKDRFSAERLKGVDSTLKIQPAKLEDSAVYLCASSTSRDLNTEAFFGQGTRLTVV.

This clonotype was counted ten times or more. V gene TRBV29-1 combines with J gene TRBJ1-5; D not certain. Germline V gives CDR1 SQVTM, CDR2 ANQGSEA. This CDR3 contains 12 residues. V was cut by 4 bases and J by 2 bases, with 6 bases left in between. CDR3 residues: CSVAGGNQPQHF. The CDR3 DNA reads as TGCAGCGTTGCGGGTGGCAATCAGCCCCAGCATTTT.

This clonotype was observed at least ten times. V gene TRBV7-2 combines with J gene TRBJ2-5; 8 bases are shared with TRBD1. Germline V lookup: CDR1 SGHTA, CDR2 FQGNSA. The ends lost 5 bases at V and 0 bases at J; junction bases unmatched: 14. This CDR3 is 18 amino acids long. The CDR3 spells CASSRRTGTNLYQETQYF. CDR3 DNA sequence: TGTGCCAGCAGCCGGAGGACAGGGACCAACTTGTACCAAGAGACCCAGTACTTC.